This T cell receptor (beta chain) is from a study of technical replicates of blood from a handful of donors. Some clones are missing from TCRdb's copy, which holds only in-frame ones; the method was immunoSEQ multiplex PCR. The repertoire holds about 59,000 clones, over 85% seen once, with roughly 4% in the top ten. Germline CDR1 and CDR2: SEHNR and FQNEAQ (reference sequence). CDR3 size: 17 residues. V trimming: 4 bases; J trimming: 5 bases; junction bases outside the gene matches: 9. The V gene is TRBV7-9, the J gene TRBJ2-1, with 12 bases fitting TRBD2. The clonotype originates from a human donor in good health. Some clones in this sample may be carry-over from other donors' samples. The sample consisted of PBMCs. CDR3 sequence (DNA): TGTGCCAGCAGCTCCCCGTCCGGGACTAGCGGGCACAATGAGCAGTTCTTC. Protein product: CASSSPSGTSGHNEQFF. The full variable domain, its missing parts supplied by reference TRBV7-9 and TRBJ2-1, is DTGVSQNPRHKITKRGQNVTFRCDPISEHNRLYWYRQTLGQGPEFLTYFQNEAQLEKSRLLSDRFSAERPKGSFSTLEIQRTEQGDSAMYLCASSSPSGTSGHNEQFFGPGTRLTVL.